This T cell receptor (beta chain) was retrieved from a study of cytomegalovirus exposure and HLA in healthy donors. V was pared by 1 base and J by 6 bases, with 10 bases between. Per germline, CDR1 MGHRA and CDR2 YSYEKL. There are 14 residues in the CDR3. In the case of this clone: As yet, its antigen is unknown.

Study findings and constraints: CMV serostatus alone was available as immune exposure information. There were under 200 TCR beta chains listed as cytomegalovirus-associated.

Vbeta (60) and Jbeta (13) primers were used in the PCR. Libraries were prepared by immunoSEQ multiplex PCR; TCRdb keeps only in-frame clonotypes and omits some of them. This sample has about 200,000 clones, with approximately 80% found just once. What was sequenced was PBMCs. The receptor comes from a man aged 25-45 years in good health and CMV-seronegative. V is TRBV4-1 and J is TRBJ1-5; D is unresolved. CDR3 in DNA: TGCGCCAGCAGCCAAGTCCTCCTCGGTCAGCCCCAGCATTTT. Translated: CASSQVLLGQPQHF.